This record looks at one T cell receptor (beta chain) sequence and its context. Its antigen remains unidentified. Base-call qualities are not available, and no considerably larger clone is one nucleotide away. The record originates from a study of shared clonotypes between healthy human individuals (TCRdb year 2020). Background for the entire study: The cohort included a few men and a couple of women between 18 and 49 years of age. Each donor's leukapheresis produced roughly between roughly 0.85 and 9.5 billion PBMCs. Libraries were prepared and TCR repertoires were sequenced by different laboratories using diverse techniques, in order to increase sequencing depth and limit assay-specific biases. Per donor, three plates each were used for CD4 naive and CD4 memory, two for CD8 naive, and one for CD8 memory. To estimate repertoire size and how much clonotypes are shared between individuals, the study performed deep sequencing of blood TCR repertoires from roughly five healthy adults.

Findings and caveats that apply to the study as a whole: Naive subsets generally had larger estimated clonotype richness than memory subsets. Pairwise subsampling indicated that sequencing depth was expected to affect the degree of clonotype sharing among donors. Across four donors, about 5.2% of naive CD4, roughly 3.3% of naive CD8, under 2.5% of memory CD4, and around 0.4% of memory CD8 clonotypes were shared. Sampling was limited to blood, and TCR repertoires in tissue likely differ from TCR repertoires in blood. Rarefaction of sorted-subset datasets indicated incomplete sequencing despite the large sequencing depth. Higher generation probabilities were observed for clonotypes shared by all four sorted-subset donors than for non-shared clonotypes. The genetic and exposure-history diversity represented was limited by the small number of donors.

The donors were healthy, HIV-negative adults with no recently reported acute infections or vaccinations. Every donor was a Caucasian adult living in Nashville, Tennessee, USA. CD4+ T cells were enriched through magnetic negative selection, after which naive cells were positively selected on CD45RA and the remaining negative fraction served as the memory subset. Blood was obtained by leukapheresis, after which PBMCs were separated by Ficoll-Histopaque density gradient centrifugation and cryopreserved in liquid nitrogen vapor phase. Purity and quantity of every magnetically sorted T cell population were checked by analytical flow cytometry. Each sorted fraction had its genomic DNA isolated and then quantified by UV absorbance on a Nanodrop 2000c. Using the deep immunoSEQ assay, multiplex PCR amplified TCR CDR3 regions from genomic DNA. Genomic DNA extracted from each cell subset was distributed evenly over all wells of several immunoSEQ 96-well plates, and each plate served as one replicate. Each replicate PCR for sorted subsets received around 210 ng genomic DNA, equal to roughly 30,000 T cell genomes. Purified libraries were measured with a Qubit 3.0 fluorometer, size-checked on a Bioanalyzer 2100, and measured again with the KAPA Library Quantification kit. Each immunoSEQ 96-well plate was sequenced on its own single-read 150-cycle Illumina NextSeq 550 flow cell. Processing in the source paper ran as follows. Because the immunoSEQ output included only junctional sequences and no quality scores, the filtering could not be the same as the filtering used for full-length reads. Sequences were annotated with PyIR, a Python wrapper for IgBLAST v1.9, using IMGT germline references to assign V/J genes and CDR3. Any read was removed if the V/J assignment was weak (E-value above 1e-6), the CDR3 was missing, or the read contained stop codons, out-of-frame junctions, or ambiguous translated residues. V3J clonotypes were defined as sequences sharing the same inferred V gene, J gene, and CDR3 amino acid sequence. To compute the percentage overlap between repertoires, the number of shared unique clonotypes was divided by the size of the smaller repertoire. Repertoire richness was assessed with RTK rarefaction, the Chao1 estimator, and Recon v2.1 estimates of unobserved clonotypes. For all TCRbeta clonotypes obtained by the gDNA method from a handful of donors, generation probabilities were computed with OLGA. Held by TCRdb, this immuneACCESS table contains in-frame sequences only and omits some clones. Under half of the omission traces to an unresolved V gene where checked; the cause of the rest is unknown. V and J calls and clone size are those listed in that table; D and trimming were worked out from the DNA. Present in this sample are 2 million to 2.5 million clones, 85% to 95% of which were seen just once. Jointly, the top ten make up 0.3% to 0.4% of the sample.

Germline trimming: 3 bases from V, 7 bases from J; junction bases outside gene matches: 10. The germline V gene gives CDR1 as LGHNA and CDR2 as YNFKEQ. The CDR3 sequence holds 15 residues, the cysteine and phenylalanine included. Left in the record is the CDR3 DNA by itself, 45 bases read in frame from the first base. This TCR came from a man aged 18-30 years in good health. Some clones in this sample may be carry-over from other donors' samples. The chain is made from TRBV4-2 and TRBJ2-7; the junction holds 9 bases that match TRBD1. Material for sequencing was naive CD4+ T cells from PBMCs. Sample cell subset or site, as interpreted from the label and publication: CD45RA+ positively selected. The sequenced DNA is TGTGCCAGCAGCCAGGTACAGGGGGCCCGTGGGGAGCAGTACTTC. This codes for CASSQVQGARGEQYF.